Listed here are 29 T cell receptor beta chains from one sample, sequenced in a study of T cell responses to AZD1222 COVID-19 vaccine. Produced via immunoSEQ multiplex PCR; TCRdb's table is partial and in-frame only. The sample lists about 140,000 clones; approximately 86% were seen once. The sample in question was peripheral blood, obtained on day 0 of AZD1222 vaccination. The receptors were gathered from an adult in good health.

The V and J genes are TRBV29-1 and TRBJ1-1, with D perhaps matching TRBD1 (6 bases). This CDR3 comprises 12 residues. V lost 5 bases to trimming and J lost 1 base, with 8 bases between them. Germline CDR1 SQVTM, CDR2 ANQGSEA. CDR3 residues: CSVNRANTEAFF. In nucleotides, the CDR3 is TGCAGCGTTAACAGGGCGAACACTGAAGCTTTCTTT.

This chain connects TRBV11-2 to TRBJ1-6; D is unclear. Germline V gives CDR1 SGHAT, CDR2 FQNNGV. V dropped 5 bases and J dropped 4 bases, with 15 bases sitting between them. CDR3 length: 16 amino acids. The DNA of the CDR3 is TGTGCCAGCAGCACCAGCCTACTCCAGTATAATTCACCCCTCCACTTT. Translated: CASSTSLLQYNSPLHF.

The V gene is TRBV7-9, the J gene TRBJ1-2; no clear D gene. This CDR3 contains 15 residues. V was pared by 6 bases and J by 1 base, with 15 bases between. CDR1 SEHNR and CDR2 FQNEAQ come from the germline V gene (reference sequence). The CDR3 DNA reads as TGTGCCAGCAGTTCCCCTCTGGAGGTTAACTATGGCTACACCTTC. Amino acids: CASSSPLEVNYGYTF.

The chain employs TRBV4-1 and TRBJ1-4, with a possible D match to TRBD1 (5 bases). The V and J ends lost 3 bases and 7 bases respectively, with 9 bases between them. This CDR3 comprises 13 residues. From germline, CDR1 is MGHRA and CDR2 YSYEKL. In nucleotides, the CDR3 is TGCGCCAGCAGCCAGGGGGTGATTGAAAAACTGTTTTTT. This gives the protein CASSQGVIEKLFF.

The chain links TRBV5-5 to TRBJ1-1; no firm D call. The germline V and J ends were trimmed by 2 bases and 0 bases, with 17 bases remaining between them. This CDR3 comprises 17 residues. The germline CDR1 and CDR2 sequences are SGHKS and YYEKEE (reference sequence). The CDR3 is CASSFDPPLPLNTEAFF. Written as DNA, the CDR3 is TGTGCCAGCAGCTTCGATCCCCCTCTCCCCTTGAACACTGAAGCTTTCTTT.

The chain combines TRBV7-9 with TRBJ2-7; D may be TRBD1 (5 bases). Germline V gene sequence: CDR1 SEHNR, CDR2 FQNEAQ (reference sequence). This CDR3 has 16 amino acids. With 5 bases removed from V and 2 bases from J, the gap between germline ends came to 19 bases. CDR3 region: CASSLPTGEGAYEQYF. The CDR3 DNA reads as TGTGCCAGCAGCCTCCCAACAGGAGAAGGAGCCTACGAGCAGTACTTC.

The table lists this clone with a count of one. This chain uses TRBV28 with TRBJ1-5; D is perhaps TRBD1 (5 bases). The CDR3 sequence is 15 residues long. Germline lookup yields CDR1 MDHEN and CDR2 SYDVKM. With 6 bases removed from V and 0 bases from J, the gap between germline ends came to 12 bases. The chain's CDR3 is CASRIGDYSNQPQHF. DNA for the CDR3: TGTGCCAGCAGGATAGGGGATTATAGCAATCAGCCCCAGCATTTT.

This rearrangement joins TRBV5-1 to TRBJ2-1; 7 positions agree with TRBD1. This CDR3 has 13 residues. Germline V lookup: CDR1 SGHRS, CDR2 YFSETQ. The trim removed 4 bases at V and 6 bases at J, leaving 4 bases unmatched. CDR3 sequence: CASSLQGVNEQFF. The CDR3 DNA reads TGCGCCAGCAGCCTCCAGGGGGTCAATGAGCAGTTCTTC.

The chain uses TRBV23-1 and TRBJ2-7; 8 bases are a match to TRBD1. TRBV23-1 is known as an ORF, though its function is uncertain. This CDR3 has 15 residues. The V segment lost 0 bases and the J segment 1 base; nucleotides outside the gene matches: 2. This chain's CDR3 is CASSQSRDRSYEQYF. The CDR3, as DNA: TGCGCCAGCAGTCAATCCCGGGACAGGTCCTACGAGCAGTACTTC.

V and J are TRBV4-3 and TRBJ2-7; possibly TRBD1 for D (5 bases). V was clipped by 2 bases and J by 0 bases, with 11 bases between them. The CDR3 runs to 15 residues. CDR1 is LGHNA, CDR2 YSLEER, per germline. The CDR3 sequence is CASSQQIGDSYEQYF. The CDR3 DNA reads TGCGCCAGCAGCCAACAAATAGGGGACTCCTACGAGCAGTACTTC.

CDR3 residues: CASSTSDLIGTEAFF. The CDR3 coding sequence is TGTGCCAGCAGTACCAGCGACCTGATTGGCACTGAAGCTTTCTTT. The V and J genes are TRBV9 and TRBJ1-1, with D hard to call. Trimming took 5 bases from V and 4 from J, leaving 18 bases between them. This CDR3 contains 15 residues. The germline gives CDR1 SGDLS, CDR2 YYNGEE.

J is TRBJ2-1 and V is TRBV7-3; 9 positions match TRBD2. This CDR3 is 16 amino acids long. The V gene end was trimmed by 2 bases and the J gene end by 6 bases; junction bases not matched to a gene: 8. CDR1 and CDR2 (germline): SGHTA, FQGTGA. The CDR3 nucleotides are TGTGCCAGCAGCTTATCCGCCGGGACTAGCATCAATGAGCAGTTCTTC. This encodes CASSLSAGTSINEQFF.

This chain connects TRBV24-1 to TRBJ2-1; D is possibly TRBD1 (6 bases). Trimming pared 4 bases from V and 6 bases from J, leaving 9 bases between. In germline, CDR1 is KGHDR, CDR2 SFDVKD. The CDR3 is made up of 13 amino acids. CDR3 sequence (DNA): TGTGCCACCAGTGAATCAGGGGTCAATGAGCAGTTCTTC. It codes for CATSESGVNEQFF.

In this sample, this clone turned up a few times. The chain joins TRBV21-1 to TRBJ1-6. TRBV21-1 is a documented pseudogene. This CDR3 spans 17 amino acids. CDR3 nucleotides: TGTGCCAGCAGCAACTACGCAGAACGTAGCTATAATTCACCCCTCCACTTT. Amino acid sequence: CASSNYAERSYNSPLHF.

The V and J genes are TRBV5-1 and TRBJ2-1; unclear D gene. Trimming left V 5 bases short and J 6 bases short, with 12 bases between. CDR3 length equals 13 residues. Germline values: CDR1 SGHRS, CDR2 YFSETQ. CDR3: CASSNRLINEQFF. The CDR3 bases are TGCGCCAGCAGTAACAGATTAATCAATGAGCAGTTCTTC.

The J gene is TRBJ1-5, the V gene TRBV5-4; a possible D gene is TRBD1 (5 bases). Germline assignment: CDR1 SGHNT and CDR2 YYREEE (reference sequence). With 4 bases removed from V and 2 bases from J, the gap between germline ends came to 16 bases. CDR3 size: 16 residues. For the CDR3, the DNA is TGTGCCAGCAGCCCCCAACCAGGGACCCGCAATCAGCCCCAGCATTTT. Protein sequence: CASSPQPGTRNQPQHF. The variable domain in full, completed from reference TRBV5-4 and TRBJ1-5, reads ETGVTQSPTHLIKTRGQQVTLRCSSQSGHNTVSWYQQALGQGPQFIFQYYREEENGRGNFPPRFSGLQFPNYSSELNVNALELDDSALYLCASSPQPGTRNQPQHFGDGTRLSIL.

The chain joins TRBV28 to TRBJ2-3; D not certain. Germline loops: CDR1 MDHEN, CDR2 SYDVKM. This CDR3 region has 13 residues. V was trimmed by 1 base and J by 6 bases, leaving 8 bases between them. The CDR3 reads CASSLFSADTQYF. The CDR3, as DNA: TGTGCCAGCAGTTTATTCAGTGCGGATACGCAGTATTTT.

This chain links TRBV2 with TRBJ1-2; D gene ambiguous. Looked up from germline, CDR1 is SNHLY and CDR2 is FYNNEI. The CDR3 totals 13 residues. V was cut by 6 bases and J by 2 bases, with 10 bases left in between. CDR3 protein: CASRTTANYGYTF. The CDR3 DNA follows: TGTGCCAGCAGAACGACGGCGAACTATGGCTACACCTTC. The full variable domain, rest sourced from reference TRBV2 and TRBJ1-2, is EPEVTQTPSHQVTQMGQEVILRCVPISNHLYFYWYRQILGQKVEFLVSFYNNEISEKSEIFDDQFSVERPDGSNFTLKIRSTKLEDSAMYFCASRTTANYGYTFGSGTRLTVV.

The chain uses TRBV28 and TRBJ1-3; D gene unclear. Trimming stripped 8 bases from V and 0 bases from J, with 14 bases between. The CDR3 consists of 15 residues. Germline lookup yields CDR1 MDHEN and CDR2 SYDVKM. The CDR3 DNA follows: TGTGCCAGCGCAGTTTTAGGGATCTCTGGAAACACCATATATTTT. Protein product: CASAVLGISGNTIYF.

V gene TRBV30 combines with J gene TRBJ2-5; 7 nucleotides line up with TRBD2. Germline trimming cut 4 bases from V and 7 bases from J; bases unmatched to any gene: 9. This CDR3 region has 13 residues. Germline CDR1 reads GTSNPN; CDR2 reads SVGIG (reference sequence). CDR3 protein: CAWTLRESGTQYF. The CDR3 coding sequence is TGTGCCTGGACTTTGCGGGAGTCCGGGACCCAGTACTTC.

The V and J genes are TRBV9 and TRBJ2-1; a possible D gene is TRBD2 (5 bases). The CDR3 contains 13 residues. The V gene lost 4 bases and the J gene lost 7 bases, with 12 bases spanning the gap. Germline V gene data show CDR1 as SGDLS and CDR2 as YYNGEE. The CDR3 sequence is CASSRNLANEQFF. The DNA of the CDR3 is TGTGCCAGCAGCCGGAATTTAGCGAATGAGCAGTTCTTC.

The chain carries TRBV7-9 and TRBJ1-4, with 7 bases identical to TRBD1. V shed 5 bases, J shed 5 bases, and the junction held 5 bases outside the gene matches. CDR3 size: 14 residues. Germline assignment: CDR1 SEHNR and CDR2 FQNEAQ (reference sequence). In DNA form, the CDR3 reads TGTGCCAGCAGCCCAGGGGGTATCAATGAAAAACTGTTTTTT. Protein sequence: CASSPGGINEKLFF.

The V call is TRBV6-1, the J call TRBJ2-7, with D uncertain. The CDR3 runs 14 residues. The germline CDR1 and CDR2 sequences are MNHNS and SASEGT. V dropped 0 bases and J dropped 1 base, with 7 bases sitting between them. CDR3 region: CASSEAASSYEQYF. DNA of the CDR3: TGTGCCAGCAGTGAAGCTGCTAGTTCCTACGAGCAGTACTTC.

This clone was picked up one time. The chain recombines TRBV25-1 with TRBJ2-7; D remains unclear. Trimming shortened V by 4 bases and J by 3 bases, and 10 bases separated the two germline ends. There are 13 residues in the CDR3. The germline gives CDR1 MGHDK, CDR2 SYGVNS. Here the CDR3 DNA reads TGTGCCAGCAGTGGAAAGGTCGGCTACGAGCAGTACTTC. It is translated as CASSGKVGYEQYF.

V gene TRBV3-1 (or the pseudogene TRBV3-2) combines with J gene TRBJ1-1; D gene unclear. Deletions cut 2 bases from V and 4 bases from J, with 11 bases between. Germline V gives CDR1 LGHDT, CDR2 YNNKEL (reference sequence). CDR3 size: 14 residues. This CDR3 reads CASSQRGGGTEAFF. In nucleotides, the CDR3 is TGTGCCAGCAGCCAACGGGGTGGTGGCACTGAAGCTTTCTTT.

The rearrangement uses TRBV28 and TRBJ1-3, with D unclear. V was cut by 4 bases and J by 5 bases, with 3 bases left in between. The CDR3 length is 11 residues. The V gene's germline CDR1 is MDHEN and CDR2 SYDVKM. The CDR3 protein is CASSYRNTIYF. CDR3 coding DNA: TGTGCCAGCAGTTACAGAAACACCATATATTTT.

This clone appeared a few times. The V gene is TRBV12-5, the J gene TRBJ2-2; 7 positions agree with TRBD2. The germline gives CDR1 LGHNT, CDR2 FRNRAP. The CDR3 is made up of 14 amino acids. Trimming removed 6 bases from V and 7 bases from J; junction bases left unmatched: 8. CDR3: CASGREYGSGELFF. CDR3 coding DNA: TGTGCTAGTGGGCGGGAGTACGGAAGCGGGGAGCTGTTTTTT. The full variable domain, its missing parts supplied by reference TRBV12-5 and TRBJ2-2, is DARVTQTPRHKVTEMGQEVTMRCQPILGHNTVFWYRQTMMQGLELLAYFRNRAPLDDSGMPKDRFSAEMPDATLATLKIQPSEPRDSAVYFCASGREYGSGELFFGEGSRLTVL.

The V gene is TRBV18, the J gene TRBJ2-7; D possibly matches TRBD1 or TRBD2 (6 bases each). CDR3 length: 13 amino acids. The germline V gene has CDR1 KGHSH and CDR2 LQKENI. Trimming removed 5 bases at V and 2 bases at J, with 10 bases between. DNA for the CDR3: TGTGCCAGCTCAGGGGGGCCCCCCTACGAGCAGTACTTC. Protein product: CASSGGPPYEQYF.

In its sample, this clone was seen once. CDR3 amino acids: CASSPNSLSGELFF. As DNA, the CDR3 is TGTGCCAGCTCACCCAATAGCTTGAGCGGGGAGCTGTTTTTT. V and J are TRBV18 and TRBJ2-2; D not certain. Germline CDR1 is KGHSH and CDR2 is LQKENI. Between the trimmed V and J ends, which lost 3 bases and 7 bases, there was a span of 12 bases. This CDR3 spans 14 amino acids. Based on the CDR3 plus reference TRBV18 and TRBJ2-2, the full variable domain is NAGVMQNPRHLVRRRGQEARLRCSPMKGHSHVYWYRQLPEEGLKFMVYLQKENIIDESGMPKERFSAEFPKEGPSILRIQQVVRGDSAAYFCASSPNSLSGELFFGEGSRLTVL.